These T cell receptor beta chains were read from a single sample in a study of blood T cells in healthy people across ages. TCRdb re-called the 5' RACE reads with MiXCR, one entry per CDR3 protein. This table has more than 1.4 million distinct CDR3 sequences, roughly 40% appearing once. Sequenced input: blood. The receptors originated from a woman aged 18-30 years in good health. Both conserved end residues are part of each CDR3. The D gene is left open where the match is weak. The listing skips clone size in some rows; elsewhere it reads once, few, many or a size class.

j_call | v_call | clone_size | d_call | cdr3_nt | cdr3_aa
TRBJ2-1 | TRBV7-2 | NA | NA | TGTGCCAGCAGCTTGCGGACCCCTAGTCTTGGTGAGCAGTTCTTC | CASSLRTPSLGEQFF
TRBJ2-1 | TRBV20-1 | NA | TRBD2 | TGCAGTGCTAGAGGGGCGGGAGATGAGCAGTTCTTC | CSARGAGDEQFF
TRBJ2-3 | TRBV6-1 | NA | TRBD1 | TGTGCCAGCAGTGAAGCGACAGGGCTCGGGGATACGCAGTATTTT | CASSEATGLGDTQYF
TRBJ1-2 | TRBV18 | few | NA | TGTGCCAGCTCACCACCTGGGGTTCCGAACTATGGCTACACCTTC | CASSPPGVPNYGYTF
TRBJ2-1 | TRBV6-5 | NA | NA | TGTGCCAGCAGTTACTCGAGCTTCGCTGGGGAGCAGTTCTTC | CASSYSSFAGEQFF
TRBJ1-5 | TRBV6-6 | many | NA | TGTGCCAGCAGTTACAGGATGGGGGATCAGCCCCAGCATTTT | CASSYRMGDQPQHF
TRBJ2-7 | TRBV6-1 | NA | NA | TGTGCCAGCAGCCGCACCCTCTCACTGGCGGGATTAGATGAGCAGTACTTC | CASSRTLSLAGLDEQYF
TRBJ1-2 | TRBV28 | NA | TRBD1 | TGTGCCGGCAGCCGCAGGGGGTCGCCTAACTATGGCTACACCTTC | CAGSRRGSPNYGYTF
TRBJ1-2 | TRBV3-1 | NA | NA | TGTGCCAGCAGCCAAGAGGGGCGGGATGGCTACACCTTC | CASSQEGRDGYTF
TRBJ2-7 | TRBV20-1 | NA | TRBD2 | TGCAGTGCCGACCCCGGGACTAGCCCCTACAATGAGCAGTACTTC | CSADPGTSPYNEQYF
TRBJ2-1 | TRBV7-3 | NA | NA | TGTGCCAGCAGCCCGGTCGCGGGCCGCTCCTACAATGAGCAGTTCTTC | CASSPVAGRSYNEQFF
TRBJ2-1 | TRBV7-2 | NA | TRBD2 | TGTGCCAGCAGCTTTCGCGGGGGGGCTACTAATGGGCAGTTCTTC | CASSFRGGATNGQFF
TRBJ2-1 | TRBV11-2 | NA | TRBD2 | TGTGCCAGCAGCTTGTGGGATGGGCTAGCGGTTTTACCGGGGGATGAGCAGTTCTTC | CASSLWDGLAVLPGDEQFF
TRBJ2-3 | TRBV6-1 | few | TRBD1 | TGTGCCAGCAGTAAAGGGACAGGGAGTTCGGCAGATACGCAGTATTTT | CASSKGTGSSADTQYF
TRBJ1-1 | TRBV5-5 | NA | TRBD1 | TGTGCCAGCAGCAGAGTAGACAGGGCGAACACTGAAGCTTTCTTT | CASSRVDRANTEAFF
TRBJ2-3 | TRBV15 | NA | NA | TGTGCCACCAGCAGTTGGCCGACGGTCTCTAGCACAGATACGCAGTATTTT | CATSSWPTVSSTDTQYF
TRBJ1-1 | TRBV6-5 | NA | NA | TGTGCCAGCGTCCGACTGGGGGGGCCGAACACTGAAGCTTTCTTT | CASVRLGGPNTEAFF
TRBJ2-5 | TRBV15 | NA | NA | TGTGCCACCAGCAGAGCCACTGGGGAGCAGTACTTC | CATSRATGEQYF
TRBJ1-5 | TRBV9 | once | NA | TGTGCCAGCAGCGCACCGGGCCAAGAAAAGCCCCAGCATTTT | CASSAPGQEKPQHF
TRBJ2-3 | TRBV5-1 | NA | NA | TGCGCCAGCAGCGGGACTGGCACAGATACGCGGTATTTT | CASSGTGTDTRYF
TRBJ2-1 | TRBV20-1 | NA | TRBD2 | TGCAGTGCTAGAGCCCCTCTAGCGGCCCACTACAATGAGCAGTTCTTC | CSARAPLAAHYNEQFF
TRBJ2-1 | TRBV20-1 | few | NA | TGCAGTGCGCGACGGGACAACTACAATGAGCAGTTCTTC | CSARRDNYNEQFF
TRBJ2-1 | TRBV4-1 | NA | NA | TGCGCCAGCAGCCAAGAGAGGGGCGTCGGAAATGAGCAGTTCTTC | CASSQERGVGNEQFF
TRBJ2-7 | TRBV6-1 | NA | NA | TGTGCCAGCAGTGAACTGAAGGAGCAGTACTTC | CASSELKEQYF